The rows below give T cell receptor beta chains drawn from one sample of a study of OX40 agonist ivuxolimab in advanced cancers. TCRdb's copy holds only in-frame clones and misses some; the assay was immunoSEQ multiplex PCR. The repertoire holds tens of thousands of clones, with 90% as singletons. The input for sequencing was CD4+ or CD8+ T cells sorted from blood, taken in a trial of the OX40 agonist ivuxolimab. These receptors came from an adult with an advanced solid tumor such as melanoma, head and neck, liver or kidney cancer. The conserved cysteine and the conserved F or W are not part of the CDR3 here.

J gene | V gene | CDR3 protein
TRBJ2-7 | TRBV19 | ASSIKALSYEQY
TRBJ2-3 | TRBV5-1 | ASSLRLGGGADTQY
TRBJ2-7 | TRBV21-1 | ASSKRDHSGGSYEQY
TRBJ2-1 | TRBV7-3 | ASSSLAGDNEQF
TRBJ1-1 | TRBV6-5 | ASSYSEGDTEAF
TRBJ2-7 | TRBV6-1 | ASRPTATYEQY
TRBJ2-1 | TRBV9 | ASIQTPSGSYNEQF
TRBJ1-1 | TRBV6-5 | ASSYHRQNTEAF
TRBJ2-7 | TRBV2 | ASSLDRVRSYEQY
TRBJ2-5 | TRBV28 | ASRTTSPETQY
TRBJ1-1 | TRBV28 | ASRGRPKAF
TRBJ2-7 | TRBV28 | ASSFGRLAGIYSYEQY
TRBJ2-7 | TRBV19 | ASSMGGRGYEQY
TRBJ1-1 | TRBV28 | ASSLGTEAF
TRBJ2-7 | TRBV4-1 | ASSQATSGAYEQY
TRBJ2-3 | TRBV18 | ASSPPTTSGLTDTQY
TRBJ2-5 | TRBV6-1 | ASRQGLVETQY
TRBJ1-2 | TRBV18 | ASSPTDGTGTEKDYGYT
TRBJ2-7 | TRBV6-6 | ASRQTAGAVSYEQY
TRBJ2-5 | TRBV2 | ASTTDQQAWETQY
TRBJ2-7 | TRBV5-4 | ASSLLSGTWDEQY
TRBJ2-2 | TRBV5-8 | ASSHWTGGRGTGELF
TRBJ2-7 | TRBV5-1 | ASSLEMAGGSYEQY
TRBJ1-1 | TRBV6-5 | ASTLDRANTEAF
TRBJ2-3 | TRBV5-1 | ASSPPVTDTQY
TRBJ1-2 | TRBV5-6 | ASSVGPGQGEYGYT
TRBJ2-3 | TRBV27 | ASSFRLVTDTQY
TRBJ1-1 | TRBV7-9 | ASSLAEGTEAF